Listed here are 19 T cell receptor beta chains from one sample, sequenced in a study of blood T cell repertoires in COVID-19. Measured with immunoSEQ multiplex PCR; TCRdb has only the in-frame clones, and not every one. Of fewer than 90,000 clones listed, roughly 80% were seen once; the top ten hold about half. Source material: peripheral blood. The receptors shown here come from a human donor in a cohort sampled during active COVID-19.

This chain connects TRBV7-3 to TRBJ2-2; 7 positions agree with TRBD2. Germline CDR1 SGHTA, CDR2 FQGTGA. J lost 6 bases, V lost 4 bases, and 14 bases had no gene match. The CDR3 consists of 17 residues. The CDR3 loop reads CASSSPSGGSGAGELFF. In DNA form, the CDR3 reads TGTGCCAGCAGCTCCCCGAGTGGCGGGAGCGGGGCCGGGGAGCTGTTTTTT.

The rearrangement uses TRBV5-1 and TRBJ2-2, with a weak D call TRBD1 (6 bases). Trimming stripped 3 bases from V and 6 bases from J, with 12 bases between. This CDR3 is built from 14 residues. Germline CDR1 SGHRS, CDR2 YFSETQ. The CDR3 spells CASSSGQTAGELFF. For the CDR3, the DNA is TGCGCCAGCAGCTCCGGACAGACAGCCGGGGAGCTGTTTTTT.

The J gene is TRBJ1-4, the V gene TRBV2, with TRBD1 identical over 9 bases. CDR3 size: 14 residues. CDR1 SNHLY and CDR2 FYNNEI come from the germline V gene. The trim removed 6 bases at V and 8 bases at J, leaving 7 bases unmatched. CDR3 in DNA: TGTGCCAGCAGGGCGGACAGGGGAAGCGAAAAACTGTTTTTT. It specifies CASRADRGSEKLFF.

A few counts support this clone. CDR3 amino acids: CASSQGAGAQPQHF. The CDR3 region has the DNA TGTGCCAGCAGCCAAGGAGCGGGGGCCCAGCCCCAGCATTTT. The chain carries TRBV3-1 (or the pseudogene TRBV3-2) and TRBJ1-5; D might be TRBD1 (6 bases). The germline CDR1 and CDR2 sequences are LGHDT and YNNKEL (reference sequence). The CDR3 runs 14 residues. The V end was cut by 1 base, the J end by 7 bases, with 11 bases between.

This chain uses TRBV11-2 with TRBJ2-3; 8 bases line up with TRBD2. V trimming: 1 base; J trimming: 5 bases; junction bases outside the gene matches: 8. This CDR3 is built from 16 residues. Germline-derived CDR1 and CDR2 are SGHAT and FQNNGV. CDR3 DNA: TGTGCCAGCAGCTTAGTCGCCGGGAGGGCCGTAGATACGCAGTATTTT. It specifies CASSLVAGRAVDTQYF.

The genes are TRBV5-1 and TRBJ2-7, with 7 positions matching TRBD1. Germline V gene data show CDR1 as SGHRS and CDR2 as YFSETQ. This CDR3 has 13 amino acids. V lost 7 bases, J lost 2 bases, and 6 bases stayed unmatched. CDR3 sequence (DNA): TGCGCCAGCCGCCGGGACAGAGCCTACGAGCAGTACTTC. Translation gives CASRRDRAYEQYF.

On this clone itself: The same CDR3 can be traced to other DNA sequences in this sample. The rearrangement uses TRBV6-5 and TRBJ2-7, with 7 bases matching TRBD1. After removal of 2 bases from V and 3 bases from J, the junction contained 4 bases not matched to a gene. Germline V gene lookup returns CDR1 MNHEY and CDR2 SVGAGI. The CDR3 is 14 amino acids. The CDR3 bases are TGTGCCAGCAGTTACACCCGGGACAGCTACGAGCAGTACTTC. Translating it yields CASSYTRDSYEQYF.

V usage is TRBV28 and J usage is TRBJ2-1; 9 nucleotides match TRBD1. Germline V gene sequence: CDR1 MDHEN, CDR2 SYDVKM. The length of the CDR3 is 17 residues. The junction had 10 bases not matched to a gene; V was cut back by 1 base and J by 6 bases. CDR3 DNA: TGTGCCAGCAGTTTATTTGCGGGGACAGGGTCTAGCAATGAGCAGTTCTTC. Translating it yields CASSLFAGTGSSNEQFF.

The rearrangement uses TRBV7-2 and TRBJ2-3, with 8 nucleotides matching TRBD1. V gave up 5 bases and J gave up 5 bases; unmatched junction bases: 12. There are 16 residues in the CDR3. The V gene's germline CDR1 is SGHTA and CDR2 FQGNSA. Here the CDR3 DNA reads TGTGCCAGCAGCGAAGGAACCGGACAGGGCGTAGATACGCAGTATTTT. Translated: CASSEGTGQGVDTQYF.

V and J are TRBV27 and TRBJ2-7, with unresolved D. The CDR3 covers 14 residues. V dropped 3 bases and J dropped 0 bases, with 9 bases sitting between them. Germline V gene data show CDR1 as MNHEY and CDR2 as SMNVEV (reference sequence). The CDR3 sequence: CASSFARSSYEQYF. The CDR3 nucleotides are TGTGCCAGCAGTTTCGCCAGGTCCTCCTACGAGCAGTACTTC.

A single count supports this clone. The chain links TRBV7-2 to TRBJ2-4, with 7 bases fitting TRBD1. Germline V gives CDR1 SGHTA, CDR2 FQGNSA. V trimming: 3 bases; J trimming: 6 bases; junction bases outside the gene matches: 8. This CDR3 has 15 residues. As DNA, the CDR3 is TGTGCCAGCAGCTTGGACAGGCCTAATGGAAACATTCAGTACTTC. Translating gives CASSLDRPNGNIQYF.

V and J are TRBV28 and TRBJ2-3; 8 bases match TRBD2. Trimming at V came to 3 bases and at J to 6 bases, leaving 8 bases not matched to a gene. Germline V CDR1 and CDR2: MDHEN, SYDVKM. The length of the CDR3 is 15 residues. In nucleotides, the CDR3 is TGTGCCAGCAGTTTTGGCGGGAGGCCCGTGGATACGCAGTATTTT. This sequence encodes CASSFGGRPVDTQYF.

This chain connects TRBV6-2 or TRBV6-3 to TRBJ2-1; weak D call: TRBD2 (5 bases). The CDR3 spans 12 residues. The V end lost 0 bases, the J end lost 15 bases, and 12 bases lay between the germline ends. Germline V gene sequence: CDR1 MNHEY, CDR2 SVGEGT. The CDR3 DNA sequence: TGTGCCAGCAGTTACTCGACCGGGAAGGGGTTCTTC. Amino acid sequence: CASSYSTGKGFF.

The rearrangement joins TRBV5-5 to TRBJ1-5; 8 bases align to TRBD1. V shed 4 bases, J shed 8 bases, and the junction held 8 bases outside the gene matches. The germline V gene has CDR1 SGHKS and CDR2 YYEKEE (reference sequence). The CDR3 consists of 14 residues. The CDR3 coding sequence is TGTGCCAGCAGCATACTGGACAGGGCAGAGCCCCAGCATTTT. Amino acids: CASSILDRAEPQHF. Full variable domain (remainder filled in from reference TRBV5-5 and TRBJ1-5): DAGVTQSPTHLIKTRGQQVTLRCSPISGHKSVSWYQQVLGQGPQFIFQYYEKEERGRGNFPDRFSARQFPNYSSELNVNALLLGDSALYLCASSILDRAEPQHFGDGTRLSIL.

Here the CDR3 DNA reads TGTGCCAGCAGGGGAGGTACTGGGGCCAACGTCCTGACTTTC. Translated, it gives CASRGGTGANVLTF. This chain joins TRBV2 and TRBJ2-6; maybe TRBD2 (6 bases). The CDR3 sequence is 14 residues long. Germline CDR1 is SNHLY and CDR2 is FYNNEI. V was shortened by 6 bases and J by 2 bases, with 8 bases between the two germline ends.

This rearrangement joins TRBV7-6 to TRBJ2-2; 7 positions agree with TRBD1. Germline V CDR1 and CDR2: SGHVS, FNYEAQ. The CDR3 has 16 residues. The J segment lost 1 base and the V segment lost 5 bases, leaving 7 bases of the junction unmatched. The CDR3 region has the DNA TGTGCCAGCAGCGGAGACAGGGTCAGGAACACCGGGGAGCTGTTTTTT. Protein sequence: CASSGDRVRNTGELFF.

As concerns this clone: A read error may produce the germline difference seen at one junction end. The chain joins TRBV7-7 to TRBJ2-2; D is unresolved. Germline CDR1 is SSHAT and CDR2 is FNYEAQ (reference sequence). The CDR3 is 13 amino acids. This CDR3 reads CASSLGASGELFF. CDR3 DNA: TGTGCTAGCAGCTTAGGAGCTTCCGGGGAGCTGTTTTTT.

The CDR3 bases are TGTGCCACCAGCAGAGAATCAGCGGGAGACGGGGGATTCACAGATACGCAGTATTTT. Translation: CATSRESAGDGGFTDTQYF. The gene calls are TRBV15 and TRBJ2-3, with 8 bases fitting TRBD2. V lost 0 bases and J lost 2; bases outside the gene matches: 13. The CDR3 has 19 amino acids. Germline assignment: CDR1 LNHNV and CDR2 YYDKDF (reference sequence).

CDR3 amino acids: CASSSRDRGTYEQYF. In DNA form, the CDR3 reads TGTGCCAGTAGTTCAAGGGACAGGGGGACCTACGAGCAGTACTTC. The rearrangement uses TRBV19 and TRBJ2-7, with 11 bases that match TRBD1. Germline values: CDR1 LNHDA, CDR2 SQIVND (reference sequence). The CDR3 totals 15 residues. V lost 5 bases to trimming and J lost 2 bases; unmatched junction nucleotides: 5.